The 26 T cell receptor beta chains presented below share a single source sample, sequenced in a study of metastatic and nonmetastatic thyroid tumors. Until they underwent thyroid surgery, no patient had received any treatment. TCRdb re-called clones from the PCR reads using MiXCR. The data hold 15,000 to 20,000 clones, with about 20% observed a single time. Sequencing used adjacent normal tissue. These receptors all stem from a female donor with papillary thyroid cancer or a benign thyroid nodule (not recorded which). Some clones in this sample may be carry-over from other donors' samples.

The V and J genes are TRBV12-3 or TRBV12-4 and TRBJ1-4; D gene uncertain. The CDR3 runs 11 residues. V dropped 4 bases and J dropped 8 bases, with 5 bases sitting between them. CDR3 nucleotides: TGTGCCAGCAGTTCCGGGGAAAAACTGTTTTTT. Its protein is CASSSGEKLFF.

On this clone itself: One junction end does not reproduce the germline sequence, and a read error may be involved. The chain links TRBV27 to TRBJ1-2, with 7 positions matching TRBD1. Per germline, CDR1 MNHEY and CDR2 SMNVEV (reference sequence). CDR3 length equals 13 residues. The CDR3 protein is CAGSLTGVNGYTF. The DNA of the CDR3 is TGTGCCGGCAGTTTAACAGGGGTGAATGGCTACACCTTC.

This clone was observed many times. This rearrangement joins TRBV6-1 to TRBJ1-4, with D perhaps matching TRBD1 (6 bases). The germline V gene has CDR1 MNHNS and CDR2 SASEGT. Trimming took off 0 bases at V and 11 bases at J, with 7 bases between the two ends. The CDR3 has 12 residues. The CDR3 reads CASSEAGGKLFF. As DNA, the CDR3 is TGTGCCAGCAGTGAAGCAGGGGGGAAACTGTTTTTT.

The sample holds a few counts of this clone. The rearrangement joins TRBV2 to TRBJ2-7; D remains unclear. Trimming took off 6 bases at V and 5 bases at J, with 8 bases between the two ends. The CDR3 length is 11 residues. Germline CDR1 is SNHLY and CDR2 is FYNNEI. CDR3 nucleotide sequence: TGTGCCAGCAGCCAGACGGACGAGCAGTACTTC. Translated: CASSQTDEQYF.

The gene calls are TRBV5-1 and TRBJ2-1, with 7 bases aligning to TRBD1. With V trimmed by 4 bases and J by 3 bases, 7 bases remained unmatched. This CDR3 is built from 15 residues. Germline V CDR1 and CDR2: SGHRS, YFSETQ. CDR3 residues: CASSPGTDYYNEQFF. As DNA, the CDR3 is TGCGCCAGCAGCCCCGGGACAGATTACTACAATGAGCAGTTCTTC.

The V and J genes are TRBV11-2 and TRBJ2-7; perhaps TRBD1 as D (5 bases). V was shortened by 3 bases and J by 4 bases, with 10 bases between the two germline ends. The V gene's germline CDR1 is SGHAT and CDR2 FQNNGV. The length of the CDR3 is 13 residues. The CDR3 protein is CASSLGQVYEQYF. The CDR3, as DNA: TGTGCCAGCAGCTTGGGGCAGGTTTACGAGCAGTACTTC.

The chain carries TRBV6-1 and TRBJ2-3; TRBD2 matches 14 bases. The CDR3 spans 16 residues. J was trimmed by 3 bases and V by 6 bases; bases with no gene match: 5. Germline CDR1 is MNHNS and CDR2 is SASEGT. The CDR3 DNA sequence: TGTGCCAGCAGACCGACTAGCGGGGGGGAAACAGATACGCAGTATTTT. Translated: CASRPTSGGETDTQYF.

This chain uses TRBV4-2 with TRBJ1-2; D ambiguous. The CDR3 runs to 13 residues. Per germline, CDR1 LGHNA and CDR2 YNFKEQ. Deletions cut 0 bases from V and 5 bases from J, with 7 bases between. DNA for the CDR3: TGTGCCAGCAGCCAAGAAGAGGCTTATGGCTACACCTTC. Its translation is CASSQEEAYGYTF.

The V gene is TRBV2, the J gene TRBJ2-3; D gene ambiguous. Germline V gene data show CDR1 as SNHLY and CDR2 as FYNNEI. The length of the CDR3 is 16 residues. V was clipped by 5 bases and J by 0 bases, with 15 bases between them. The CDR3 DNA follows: TGTGCCAGCAGTCGGATTCGGGCAACTAGCACAGATACGCAGTATTTT. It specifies CASSRIRATSTDTQYF.

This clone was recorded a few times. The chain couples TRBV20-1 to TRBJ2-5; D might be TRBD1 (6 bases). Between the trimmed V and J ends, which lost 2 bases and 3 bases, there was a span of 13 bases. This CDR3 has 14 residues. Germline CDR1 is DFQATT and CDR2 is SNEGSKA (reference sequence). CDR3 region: CSARKGTMEETQYF. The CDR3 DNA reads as TGCAGTGCTAGAAAGGGGACAATGGAAGAGACCCAGTACTTC.

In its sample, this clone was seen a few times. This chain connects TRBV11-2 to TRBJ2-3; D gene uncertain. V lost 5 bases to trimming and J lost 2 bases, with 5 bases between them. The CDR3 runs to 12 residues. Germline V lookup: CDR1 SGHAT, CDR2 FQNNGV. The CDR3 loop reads CASSQITDTQYF. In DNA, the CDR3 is TGTGCCAGCAGCCAGATCACAGATACGCAGTATTTT.

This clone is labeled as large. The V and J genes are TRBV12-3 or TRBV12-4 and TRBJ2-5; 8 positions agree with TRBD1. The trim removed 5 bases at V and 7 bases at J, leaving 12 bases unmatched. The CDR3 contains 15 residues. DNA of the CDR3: TGTGCCAGCAGTCCCGCGGGGCCAGGGGGCCGGACCCAGTACTTC. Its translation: CASSPAGPGGRTQYF.

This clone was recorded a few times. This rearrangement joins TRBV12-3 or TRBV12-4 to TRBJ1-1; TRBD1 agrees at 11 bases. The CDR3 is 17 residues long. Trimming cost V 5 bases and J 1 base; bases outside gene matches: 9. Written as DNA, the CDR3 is TGTGCCAGCAGTCCGTGGACAGGGGGCGATGGGAACACTGAAGCTTTCTTT. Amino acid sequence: CASSPWTGGDGNTEAFF.

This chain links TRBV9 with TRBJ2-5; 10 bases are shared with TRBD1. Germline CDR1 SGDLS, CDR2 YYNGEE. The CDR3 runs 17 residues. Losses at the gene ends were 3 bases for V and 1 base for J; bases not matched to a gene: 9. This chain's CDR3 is CASSGGWGTGAQETQYF. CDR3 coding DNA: TGTGCCAGCAGCGGAGGGTGGGGGACAGGGGCCCAAGAGACCCAGTACTTC.

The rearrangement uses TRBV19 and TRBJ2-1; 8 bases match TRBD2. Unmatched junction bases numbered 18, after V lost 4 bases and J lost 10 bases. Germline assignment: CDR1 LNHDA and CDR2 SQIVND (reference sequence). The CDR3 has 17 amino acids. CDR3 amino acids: CASSTSRSGKIEREQFF. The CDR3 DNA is TGTGCCAGTAGTACAAGCCGTAGCGGGAAAATAGAGCGCGAGCAGTTCTTC.

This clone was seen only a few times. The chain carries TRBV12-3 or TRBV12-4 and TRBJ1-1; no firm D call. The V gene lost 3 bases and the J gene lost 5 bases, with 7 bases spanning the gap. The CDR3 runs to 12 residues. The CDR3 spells CASSLRWTEAFF. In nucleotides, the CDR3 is TGTGCCAGCAGTTTGCGATGGACTGAAGCTTTCTTT.

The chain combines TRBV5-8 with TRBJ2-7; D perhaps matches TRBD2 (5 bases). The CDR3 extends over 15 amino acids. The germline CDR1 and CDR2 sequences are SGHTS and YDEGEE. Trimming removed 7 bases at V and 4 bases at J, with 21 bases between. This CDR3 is CASQMRAMGSYEQYF. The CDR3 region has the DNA TGTGCCAGCCAAATGAGGGCTATGGGGAGTTACGAGCAGTACTTC.

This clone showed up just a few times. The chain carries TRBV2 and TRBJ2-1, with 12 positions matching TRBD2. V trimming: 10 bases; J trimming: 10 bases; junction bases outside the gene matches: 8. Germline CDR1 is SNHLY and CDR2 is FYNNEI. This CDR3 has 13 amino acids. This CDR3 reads CATQQTSGGEQFF. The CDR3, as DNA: TGTGCCACCCAACAGACTAGCGGGGGAGAGCAGTTCTTC.

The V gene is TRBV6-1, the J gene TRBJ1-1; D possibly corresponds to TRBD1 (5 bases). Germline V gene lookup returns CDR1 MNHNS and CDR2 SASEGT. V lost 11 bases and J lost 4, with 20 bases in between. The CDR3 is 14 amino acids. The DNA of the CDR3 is TGTGCCGCCCGGGACCCTAGTTGGGCCACTGAAGCTTTCTTT. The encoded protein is CAARDPSWATEAFF.

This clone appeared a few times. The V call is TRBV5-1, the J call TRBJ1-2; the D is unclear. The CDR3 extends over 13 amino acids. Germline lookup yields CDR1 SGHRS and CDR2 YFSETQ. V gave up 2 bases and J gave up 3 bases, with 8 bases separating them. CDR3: CASSFSSDYGYTF. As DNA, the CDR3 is TGCGCCAGCAGCTTTTCCAGCGACTATGGCTACACCTTC.

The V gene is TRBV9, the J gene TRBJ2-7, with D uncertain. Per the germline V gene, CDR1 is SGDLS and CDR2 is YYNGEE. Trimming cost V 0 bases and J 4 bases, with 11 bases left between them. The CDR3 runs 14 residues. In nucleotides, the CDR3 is TGTGCCAGCAGCGTAGACGACACCGGATACGAGCAGTACTTC. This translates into CASSVDDTGYEQYF.

The CDR3 DNA reads TGTGCCCGCATGGGCGGAGACACCGGGGAGCTGTTTTTT. It is translated as CARMGGDTGELFF. This rearrangement joins TRBV7-2 to TRBJ2-2; no clear D gene. This CDR3 contains 13 residues. V shed 11 bases and J shed 3 bases, with 13 bases lying between them. Germline V gives CDR1 SGHTA, CDR2 FQGNSA.

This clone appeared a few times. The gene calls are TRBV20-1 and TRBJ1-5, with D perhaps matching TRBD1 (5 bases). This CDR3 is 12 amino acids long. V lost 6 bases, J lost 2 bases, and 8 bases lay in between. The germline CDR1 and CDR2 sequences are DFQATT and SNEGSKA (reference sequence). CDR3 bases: TGCAGTGCGGTAGGGGGCAATCAGCCCCAGCATTTT. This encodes CSAVGGNQPQHF.

The CDR3 DNA sequence: TGTGCCAGCAGCTTAGAAGGCACCACGAACACTGAAGCTTTCTTT. It encodes CASSLEGTTNTEAFF. The chain is built from TRBV7-2 and TRBJ1-1; no firm D call. The CDR3 covers 15 residues. Germline assignment: CDR1 SGHTA and CDR2 FQGNSA. V lost 1 base to trimming and J lost 1 base, with 10 bases between them.

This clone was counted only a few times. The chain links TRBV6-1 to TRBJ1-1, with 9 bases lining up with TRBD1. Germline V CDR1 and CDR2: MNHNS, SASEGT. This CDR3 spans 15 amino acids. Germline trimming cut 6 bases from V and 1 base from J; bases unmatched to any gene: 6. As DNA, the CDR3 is TGTGCCAGCAGCCGGGACAGGGTTACGAACACTGAAGCTTTCTTT. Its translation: CASSRDRVTNTEAFF.

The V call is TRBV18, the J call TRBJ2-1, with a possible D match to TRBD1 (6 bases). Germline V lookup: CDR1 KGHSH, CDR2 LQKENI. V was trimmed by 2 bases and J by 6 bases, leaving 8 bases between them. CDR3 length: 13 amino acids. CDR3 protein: CASSPGQSNEQFF. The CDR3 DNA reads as TGTGCCAGCTCACCAGGACAGAGCAATGAGCAGTTCTTC.